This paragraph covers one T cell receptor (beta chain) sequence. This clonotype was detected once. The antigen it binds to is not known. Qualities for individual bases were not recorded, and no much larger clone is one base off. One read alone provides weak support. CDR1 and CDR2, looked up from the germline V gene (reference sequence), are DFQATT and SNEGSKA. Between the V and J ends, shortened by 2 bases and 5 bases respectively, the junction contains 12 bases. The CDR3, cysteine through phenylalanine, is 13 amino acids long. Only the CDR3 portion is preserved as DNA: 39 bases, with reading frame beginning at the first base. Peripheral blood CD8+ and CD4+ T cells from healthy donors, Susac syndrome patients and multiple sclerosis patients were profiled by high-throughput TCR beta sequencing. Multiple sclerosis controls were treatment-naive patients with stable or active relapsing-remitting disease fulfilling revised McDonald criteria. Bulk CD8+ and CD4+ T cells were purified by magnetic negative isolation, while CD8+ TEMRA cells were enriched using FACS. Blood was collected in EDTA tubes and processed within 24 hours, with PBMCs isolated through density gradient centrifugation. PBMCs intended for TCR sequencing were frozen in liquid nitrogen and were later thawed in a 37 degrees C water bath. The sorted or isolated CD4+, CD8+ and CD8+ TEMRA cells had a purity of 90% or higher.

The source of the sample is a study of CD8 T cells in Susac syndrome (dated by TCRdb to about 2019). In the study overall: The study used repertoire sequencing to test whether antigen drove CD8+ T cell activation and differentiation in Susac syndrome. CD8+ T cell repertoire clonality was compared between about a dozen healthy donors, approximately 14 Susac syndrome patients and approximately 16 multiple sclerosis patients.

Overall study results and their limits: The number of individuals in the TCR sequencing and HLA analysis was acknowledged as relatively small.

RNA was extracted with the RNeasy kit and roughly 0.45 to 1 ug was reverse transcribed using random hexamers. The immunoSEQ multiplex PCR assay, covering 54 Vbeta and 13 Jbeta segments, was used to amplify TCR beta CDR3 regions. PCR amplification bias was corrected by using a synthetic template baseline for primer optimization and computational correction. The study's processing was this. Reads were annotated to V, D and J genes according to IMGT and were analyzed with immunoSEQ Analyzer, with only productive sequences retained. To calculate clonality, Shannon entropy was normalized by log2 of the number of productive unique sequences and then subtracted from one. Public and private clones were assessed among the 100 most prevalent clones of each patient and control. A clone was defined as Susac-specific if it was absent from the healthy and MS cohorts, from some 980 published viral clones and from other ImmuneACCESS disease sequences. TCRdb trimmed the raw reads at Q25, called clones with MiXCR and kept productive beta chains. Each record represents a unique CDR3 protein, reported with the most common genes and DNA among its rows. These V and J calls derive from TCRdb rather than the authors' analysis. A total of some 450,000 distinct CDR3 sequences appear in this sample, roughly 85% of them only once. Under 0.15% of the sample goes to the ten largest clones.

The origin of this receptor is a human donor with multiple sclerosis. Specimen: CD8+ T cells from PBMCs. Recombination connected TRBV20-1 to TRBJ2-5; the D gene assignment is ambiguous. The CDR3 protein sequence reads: CSARSEIGETQYF. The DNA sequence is TGCAGTGCTAGAAGCGAAATTGGCGAGACCCAGTACTTC.